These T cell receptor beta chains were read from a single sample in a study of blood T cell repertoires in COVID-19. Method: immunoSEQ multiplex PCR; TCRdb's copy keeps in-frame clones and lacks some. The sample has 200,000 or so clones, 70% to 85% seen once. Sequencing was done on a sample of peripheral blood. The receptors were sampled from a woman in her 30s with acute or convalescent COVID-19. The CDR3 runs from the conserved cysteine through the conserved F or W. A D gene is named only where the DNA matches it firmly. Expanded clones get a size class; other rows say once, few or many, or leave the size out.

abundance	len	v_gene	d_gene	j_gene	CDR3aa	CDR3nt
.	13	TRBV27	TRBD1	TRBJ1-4	CASSGTGTEKLFF	TGTGCCAGCTCCGGGACAGGGACTGAAAAACTGTTTTTT
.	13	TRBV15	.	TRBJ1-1	CATSIKGSTEAFF	TGTGCCACCAGCATAAAGGGGTCCACTGAAGCTTTCTTT
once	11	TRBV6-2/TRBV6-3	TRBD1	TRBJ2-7	CASSYSQGKYF	TGTGCCAGCAGTTACTCACAGGGGAAGTACTTC
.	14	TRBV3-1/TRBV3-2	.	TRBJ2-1	CASSPDYSYNEQFF	TGTGCCAGCAGCCCCGACTACTCCTACAATGAGCAGTTCTTC
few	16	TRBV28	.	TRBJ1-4	CASSAQIGVSTEKLFF	TGTGCCAGCAGTGCACAAATAGGGGTGTCTACTGAAAAACTGTTTTTT
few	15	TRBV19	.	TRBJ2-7	CASSIEDWAEGEQYF	TGTGCCAGTAGTATCGAGGACTGGGCCGAGGGCGAGCAGTACTTC
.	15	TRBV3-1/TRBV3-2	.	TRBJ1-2	CASSRGRQPTYGYTF	TGTGCCAGCAGCCGCGGTCGACAGCCCACTTATGGCTACACCTTC
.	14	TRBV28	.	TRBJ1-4	CASNSQSTNEKLFF	TGTGCCAGCAACAGTCAATCAACTAATGAAAAACTGTTTTTT
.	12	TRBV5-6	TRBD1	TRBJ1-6	CASSIGQGALHF	TGTGCCAGCAGCATTGGACAGGGGGCCCTCCACTTT
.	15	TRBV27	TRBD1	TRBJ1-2	CASSPGQGQVRGYTF	TGTGCCAGCAGTCCCGGACAGGGACAAGTGCGGGGCTACACCTTC
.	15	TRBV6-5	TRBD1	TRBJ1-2	CASSYSRGGLEGYTF	TGTGCCAGCAGTTACTCGAGAGGGGGCTTAGAGGGCTACACCTTC
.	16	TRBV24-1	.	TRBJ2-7	CATSDPSGQSPREQYF	TGTGCCACCAGTGATCCCTCAGGACAGAGTCCACGCGAGCAGTACTTC
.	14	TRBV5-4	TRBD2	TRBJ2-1	CASSQIAGGNEQFF	TGTGCCAGTTCACAAATAGCGGGAGGCAATGAGCAGTTCTTC
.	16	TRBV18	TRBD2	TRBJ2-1	CASSPPGGFGYNEQFF	TGTGCCAGCTCACCACCGGGGGGGTTTGGCTACAATGAGCAGTTCTTC
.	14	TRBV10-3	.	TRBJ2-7	CAISESDSSYEQYF	TGTGCCATCAGTGAGTCGGACAGCTCCTACGAGCAGTACTTC
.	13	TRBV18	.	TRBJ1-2	CASSLQGNYGYTF	TGTGCCAGCTCACTACAGGGTAACTATGGCTACACCTTC
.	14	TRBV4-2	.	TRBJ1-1	CASSQEPRGTEAFF	TGTGCCAGCAGCCAAGAGCCAAGGGGGACTGAAGCTTTCTTT
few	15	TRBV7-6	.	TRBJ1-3	CASSKGHSSGNTIYF	TGTGCCAGCAGCAAGGGACACAGCTCTGGAAACACCATATATTTT
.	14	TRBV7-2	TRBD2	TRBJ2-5	CASSPRLAGETQYF	TGTGCCAGCAGCCCTAGACTAGCAGGGGAGACCCAGTACTTC
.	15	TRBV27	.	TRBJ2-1	CASSRQTGSYNEQFF	TGTGCCAGCAGTCGACAGACAGGCTCCTACAATGAGCAGTTCTTC
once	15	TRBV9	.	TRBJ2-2	CASSQGLLGTGELFF	TGTGCCAGCAGCCAAGGACTGCTTGGAACCGGGGAGCTGTTTTTT
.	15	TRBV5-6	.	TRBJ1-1	CASSRPEGGRTEAFF	TGTGCCAGCAGCCGCCCGGAGGGCGGGCGTACTGAAGCTTTCTTT
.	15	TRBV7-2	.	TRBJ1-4	CASSLVPEKNEKLFF	TGTGCCAGCAGCTTAGTGCCGGAGAAAAATGAAAAACTGTTTTTT
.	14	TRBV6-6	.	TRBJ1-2	CASRPAYSNYGYTF	TGTGCCAGCAGACCTGCTTACAGTAACTATGGCTACACCTTC
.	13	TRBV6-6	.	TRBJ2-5	CASSPRTEETQYF	TGTGCCAGCAGCCCGAGGACAGAAGAGACCCAGTACTTC
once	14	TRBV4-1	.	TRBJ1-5	CASSTDQLSQPQHF	TGCGCCAGCAGCACAGATCAGCTAAGTCAGCCCCAGCATTTT
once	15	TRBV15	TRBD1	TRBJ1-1	CATSRIDRGSTEAFF	TGTGCCACCAGCCGCATTGACAGGGGGAGCACTGAAGCTTTCTTT
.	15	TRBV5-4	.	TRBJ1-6	CASSFTTGNSSPLHF	TGTGCCAGCAGCTTTACTACAGGGAACAGCTCACCCCTCCACTTT
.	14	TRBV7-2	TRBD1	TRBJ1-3	CASTSRTGRNTIYF	TGTGCCAGCACCTCTCGGACAGGGCGAAACACCATATATTTT
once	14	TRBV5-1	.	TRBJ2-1	CASSLGSGAEGQFF	TGCGCCAGCAGCTTGGGCTCAGGGGCCGAGGGGCAGTTCTTC
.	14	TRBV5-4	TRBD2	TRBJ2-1	CASTPGGGYNEQFF	TGTGCCAGCACCCCCGGGGGGGGGTACAATGAGCAGTTCTTC
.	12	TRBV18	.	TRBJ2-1	CASSPVNNEQFF	TGTGCCAGCTCACCAGTAAACAATGAGCAGTTCTTC
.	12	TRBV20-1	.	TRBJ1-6	CSASGGDSPLHF	TGCAGTGCTAGTGGGGGGGATTCACCCCTCCACTTT
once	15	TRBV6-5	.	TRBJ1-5	CASKSQDGGNQPQHF	TGTGCCAGCAAATCCCAGGACGGGGGAAATCAGCCCCAGCATTTT
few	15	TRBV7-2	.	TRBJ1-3	CASSLVTGTGNTIYF	TGTGCCAGCAGCTTAGTTACAGGAACAGGAAACACCATATATTTT
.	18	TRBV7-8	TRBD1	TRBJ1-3	CASSVAQGQPSSGNTIYF	TGTGCCAGCAGCGTAGCCCAGGGACAGCCAAGCTCTGGAAACACCATATATTTT
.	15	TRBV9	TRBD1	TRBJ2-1	CASSPQGAVYNEQFF	TGTGCCAGCAGCCCCCAGGGGGCGGTCTACAATGAGCAGTTCTTC
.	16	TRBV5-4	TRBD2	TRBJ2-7	CASSGERTSGAGEQYF	TGTGCCAGCAGCGGGGAGAGGACTAGCGGGGCGGGCGAGCAGTACTTC
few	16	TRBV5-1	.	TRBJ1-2	CASSLPRGGSNYGYTF	TGCGCCAGCAGCTTGCCCCGTGGCGGTTCTAACTATGGCTACACCTTC
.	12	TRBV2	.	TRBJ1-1	CASSASFTEAFF	TGCGCCAGCAGCGCCAGTTTCACTGAAGCTTTCTTT
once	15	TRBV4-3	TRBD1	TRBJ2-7	CASSPGQGLGSEQYF	TGCGCCAGCAGCCCCGGACAGGGTCTGGGGAGCGAGCAGTACTTC
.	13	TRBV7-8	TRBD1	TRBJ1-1	CASSLLDRTEAFF	TGTGCCAGCAGCCTATTGGACAGGACTGAAGCTTTCTTT
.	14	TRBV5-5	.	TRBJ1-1	CASSLSLRNTEAFF	TGTGCCAGCAGCTTGTCGCTACGGAACACTGAAGCTTTCTTT
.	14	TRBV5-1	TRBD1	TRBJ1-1	CASRTGMMNTEAFF	TGCGCCAGCAGGACAGGGATGATGAACACTGAAGCTTTCTTT
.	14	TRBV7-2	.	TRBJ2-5	CASSLGPGEETQYF	TGTGCCAGCAGCTTAGGTCCGGGAGAAGAGACCCAGTACTTC
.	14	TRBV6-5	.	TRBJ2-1	CAIPFLGGLDEQFF	TGTGCCATCCCCTTCCTGGGGGGGCTTGATGAGCAGTTCTTC
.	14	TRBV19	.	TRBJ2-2	CASRRVLGTGELFF	TGTGCCAGTAGGCGGGTTTTAGGGACCGGGGAGCTGTTTTTT
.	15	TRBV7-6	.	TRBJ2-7	CASSLAEGVSYEQYF	TGTGCCAGCAGCTTAGCTGAGGGCGTCTCCTACGAGCAGTACTTC
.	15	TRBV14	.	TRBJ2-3	CASSRRGTATDTQYF	TGTGCCAGCAGTCGTCGCGGGACCGCCACAGATACGCAGTATTTT
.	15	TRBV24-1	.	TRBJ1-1	CATSDWGGLNTEAFF	TGTGCCACCAGTGATTGGGGGGGGTTGAACACTGAAGCTTTCTTT